One and the same sample provided the 21 T cell receptor beta chains below, sequenced in a study of blood T cells in healthy people across ages. With a J-beta primer mix and a sample-barcoded 5' primer, a second PCR ran 7 to 11 cycles. Using its own MiXCR run on the 5' RACE reads, TCRdb lists one record per CDR3 protein. In the table there are 700,000 to 950,000 distinct CDR3 sequences, approximately 39% of which are singletons. The sequencing sample was made of blood. These receptor sequences come from an older woman in good health.

For this clonotype: A much larger clonotype is one base distant, so this may be a read error. V and J are TRBV12-3 or TRBV12-4 and TRBJ2-5; TRBD1 might be the D (6 bases). CDR3 length: 16 residues. The CDR3 is CASSLITGSVAEAQYF. For the CDR3, the DNA is TGTGCCAGCAGTTTAATCACAGGGTCTGTGGCAGAGGCCCAGTACTTC.

The chain employs TRBV28 and TRBJ2-6; D unclear. The CDR3 is 17 amino acids. V was pared by 3 bases and J by 0 bases, with 12 bases between. Germline lookup yields CDR1 MDHEN and CDR2 SYDVKM. CDR3 protein: CASSFVLSLSGANVLTF. CDR3 nucleotide sequence: TGTGCCAGCAGTTTTGTTCTCTCCCTCTCTGGGGCCAACGTCCTGACTTTC. Complete variable domain (other parts from reference TRBV28 and TRBJ2-6): DVKVTQSSRYLVKRTGEKVFLECVQDMDHENMFWYRQDPGLGLRLIYFSYDVKMKEKGDIPEGYSVSREKKERFSLILESASTNQTSMYLCASSFVLSLSGANVLTFGAGSRLTVL.

The V and J genes are TRBV29-1 and TRBJ1-2, with 10 bases fitting TRBD1. This CDR3 region has 13 residues. The germline CDR1 and CDR2 sequences are SQVTM and ANQGSEA. Losses at the gene ends were 6 bases for V and 7 bases for J; bases not matched to a gene: 8. In DNA form, the CDR3 reads TGCAGCGTCCATGGACAGGGGGGTTTTGGCTACACCTTC. It encodes CSVHGQGGFGYTF.

As for this clonotype: At one end the junction does not follow the germline gene, possibly because of a read error. The chain uses TRBV12-3 or TRBV12-4 and TRBJ2-7; TRBD1 matches at 12 bases. This CDR3 has 15 amino acids. The CDR3 is CASRGGTGGLYEQYF. The DNA of the CDR3 is TGTGCTAGCAGAGGCGGGACAGGGGGCTTATACGAGCAGTACTTC.

The genes are TRBV28 and TRBJ2-7; TRBD1 is a possible D gene (5 bases). CDR1 is MDHEN and CDR2 is SYDVKM in the germline V gene. Trimming pared 11 bases from V and 3 bases from J, leaving 17 bases between. The CDR3 consists of 13 residues. CDR3 DNA: TGTGCCTACAGTTTAGACAGATTCTACGAGCAGTACTTC. This gives the protein CAYSLDRFYEQYF.

V usage is TRBV6-1 and J usage is TRBJ1-1; D is unclear. The CDR3 consists of 12 residues. The germline CDR1 and CDR2 sequences are MNHNS and SASEGT. V was trimmed by 1 base and J by 8 bases, leaving 8 bases between them. The CDR3 here is CASSEGGWEAFF. The CDR3 region has the DNA TGTGCCAGCAGTGAAGGTGGATGGGAAGCTTTCTTT.

This clonotype was counted between two and nine times. The genes are TRBV7-8 and TRBJ2-3; D call uncertain. Between the trimmed V and J ends, which lost 4 bases and 0 bases, there was a span of 8 bases. CDR3 length equals 14 residues. Germline values: CDR1 SGHVS, CDR2 FQNEAQ. For the CDR3, the DNA is TGTGCCAGCAGCTCCCAAGCTAGCACAGATACGCAGTATTTT. Protein product: CASSSQASTDTQYF.

The V gene is TRBV9, the J gene TRBJ2-5; weak D call: TRBD2 (6 bases). The length of the CDR3 is 16 residues. Per the germline V gene, CDR1 is SGDLS and CDR2 is YYNGEE. Deletions cut 1 base from V and 3 bases from J, with 16 bases between. The CDR3, as DNA: TGTGCCAGCAGCGTACGCCCTCTGACTAGTGAAGAGACCCAGTACTTC. Translating it yields CASSVRPLTSEETQYF.

This clonotype was counted ten times or more. The chain has TRBV20-1 and TRBJ2-7; a possible D gene is TRBD1 (6 bases). Germline V gene lookup returns CDR1 DFQATT and CDR2 SNEGSKA (reference sequence). Trimming pared 3 bases from V and 4 bases from J, leaving 13 bases between. The CDR3 spans 13 residues. DNA for the CDR3: TGCAGTGCTAGCCGCCAGGGGAGTTACGAGCAGTACTTC. It codes for CSASRQGSYEQYF.

A remark on this clonotype: The junction departs from germline at one end; a sequencing error may be responsible. This sequence joins TRBV5-1 and TRBJ1-4; TRBD1 matches 8 bases. Germline V gene lookup returns CDR1 SGHRS and CDR2 YFSETQ. This CDR3 comprises 15 residues. The CDR3 DNA follows: TGCGCCAGCAGCTCTACAGGGGGAAGGAATGAAAGACTGTTTTTT. Translated, it gives CASSSTGGRNERLFF.

This clonotype has just one count. This may arise from a read error, as a much more abundant clone is one base away. This chain connects TRBV7-8 to TRBJ2-7, with 8 bases fitting TRBD2. The J call may be mistaken, given a closer DNA end match to TRBJ2-5. CDR3 length equals 15 residues. Per the germline V gene, CDR1 is SGHVS and CDR2 is FQNEAQ. Here the CDR3 DNA reads TGTGCCAGCAACTTAGCTAGCGGGTTTGAGGAGACCCAGTACTTC. This sequence encodes CASNLASGFEETQYF.

The gene calls are TRBV11-2 and TRBJ1-1; D unresolved. Per germline, CDR1 SGHAT and CDR2 FQNNGV. There are 13 residues in the CDR3. V was cut by 4 bases and J by 0 bases, with 6 bases left in between. CDR3 DNA sequence: TGTGCCAGCAGCTACTTACTGAACACTGAAGCTTTCTTT. Its protein is CASSYLLNTEAFF.

The rearrangement links TRBV20-1 to TRBJ2-5, with D hard to call. The J call is doubtful: the DNA matches TRBJ2-7 better. The CDR3 totals 14 residues. Germline V gene sequence: CDR1 DFQATT, CDR2 SNEGSKA (reference sequence). The CDR3 here is CSARLGAPSSEQYF. The CDR3 bases are TGCAGTGCTAGGCTGGGCGCCCCTAGTTCCGAGCAGTACTTC.

This clonotype was observed a handful of times. The V gene is TRBV12-3 or TRBV12-4, the J gene TRBJ2-1; 9 nucleotides match TRBD2. The CDR3 has 16 residues. V lost 3 bases and J lost 8; bases outside the gene matches: 11. The CDR3 bases are TGTGCCAGCAGTTTCAATAGCGGGAGCCTAGGGGATGAGCAGTTCTTC. It translates to CASSFNSGSLGDEQFF.

This clonotype showed up many times. This chain joins TRBV3-1 and TRBJ2-7, with 10 bases that match TRBD2. Germline V gene data show CDR1 as LGHDT and CDR2 as YNNKEL (reference sequence). V lost 1 base to trimming and J lost 6 bases; unmatched junction nucleotides: 6. CDR3 length: 15 residues. The CDR3 nucleotides read TGTGCCAGCAGCCAAGCGGCTAGCGGGGGTGTCGAGCAGTACTTC. It specifies CASSQAASGGVEQYF.

This clonotype showed up many times. The genes are TRBV7-2 and TRBJ2-1; 9 nucleotides agree with TRBD2. The CDR3 length is 16 residues. Germline CDR1 SGHTA, CDR2 FQGNSA. After removal of 2 bases from V and 7 bases from J, the junction contained 9 bases not matched to a gene. Here the CDR3 reads CASSLISGRNRNEQFF. For the CDR3, the DNA is TGTGCCAGCAGCTTAATCAGCGGGAGGAATCGAAATGAGCAGTTCTTC. The whole variable domain, filled in from reference TRBV7-2 and TRBJ2-1, reads GAGVSQSPSNKVTEKGKDVELRCDPISGHTALYWYRQSLGQGLEFLIYFQGNSAPDKSGLPSDRFSAERTGGSVSTLTIQRTQQEDSAVYLCASSLISGRNRNEQFFGPGTRLTVL.

The J gene is TRBJ2-3, the V gene TRBV28; tentatively, D is TRBD1 (5 bases). V was shortened by 5 bases and J by 9 bases, with 12 bases between the two germline ends. The CDR3 contains 12 residues. CDR1 and CDR2 from the germline V gene are MDHEN and SYDVKM. The CDR3 DNA reads as TGTGCCAGCAGTCTGGTCCAGGGCACGCAGTATTTT. Translation gives CASSLVQGTQYF.

J is TRBJ2-1 and V is TRBV20-1; D is ambiguous. This CDR3 is built from 17 residues. Looked up from germline, CDR1 is DFQATT and CDR2 is SNEGSKA (reference sequence). Trimming cost V 0 bases and J 0 bases, with 15 bases left between them. CDR3 amino acids: CSARDPDTQSSYNEQFF. The DNA of the CDR3 is TGCAGTGCTAGAGATCCTGACACCCAGAGCTCCTACAATGAGCAGTTCTTC.

The chain uses TRBV10-3 and TRBJ2-3; D uncertain. This CDR3 has 14 amino acids. V shed 8 bases and J shed 1 base, with 13 bases lying between them. CDR1 is ENHRY, CDR2 SYGVKD, per germline. In DNA form, the CDR3 reads TGTGCCATCGATCCTACGGGTGGCACAGATACGCAGTATTTT. Amino acid sequence: CAIDPTGGTDTQYF.

This clonotype has more than one count but fewer than ten. The gene calls are TRBV15 and TRBJ1-5; the D gene is possibly TRBD1 (5 bases). This CDR3 contains 20 residues. The V end lost 0 bases, the J end lost 5 bases, and 26 bases lay between the germline ends. Germline lookup yields CDR1 LNHNV and CDR2 YYDKDF (reference sequence). The CDR3 here is CATSRDWGARTPTDDQPQHF. CDR3 DNA sequence: TGTGCCACCAGCAGAGATTGGGGCGCACGGACCCCTACGGACGATCAGCCCCAGCATTTT.

The V call is TRBV15, the J call TRBJ1-1; no firm D call. Trimming left V 0 bases short and J 5 bases short, with 13 bases between. Germline CDR1 reads LNHNV; CDR2 reads YYDKDF (reference sequence). The CDR3 has 15 amino acids. The CDR3 bases are TGTGCCACCAGCAGAGACGGGAAGGCGGGGACTGAAGCTTTCTTT. Encoded protein: CATSRDGKAGTEAFF.